This T cell receptor beta chain emerged from a study of T cells after yellow fever vaccination. It was through 5'RACE template switching that TCR cDNA was made, with a universal primer site and UMIs added. TCRdb passed the 5' RACE reads through MiXCR, listing each CDR3 protein once. Among about 550,000 distinct CDR3 sequences listed, 15% to 20% were seen once. The CDR3 covers 16 residues. Germline-derived CDR1 and CDR2 are SGHRS and YFSETQ. The germline V and J ends were trimmed by 3 bases and 4 bases, with 16 bases remaining between them. Comments on this clonotype: What it recognizes is unknown.

General study findings and limits: Post-booster repertoires contained most primary-vaccination clones again (about 96% CD4, about 88% CD8).

This chain joins TRBV5-1 and TRBJ2-2, with D unclear. This specimen was PBMCs, taken 15 days after the yellow fever booster vaccination. The clonotype comes from a young man who received the YFV17D yellow fever vaccine. The chain's CDR3 is CASSSSSRSGTGELFF. For the CDR3, the DNA is TGCGCCAGCAGCTCCTCATCTCGGTCGGGCACCGGGGAGCTGTTTTTT.